The rows below give T cell receptor beta chains drawn from one sample of a study of blood T cell repertoires in COVID-19. The protocol was immunoSEQ multiplex PCR, while the TCRdb copy is restricted to in-frame clones and leaves out a portion. The sample lists 200,000 to 250,000 clones, roughly 85% occurring once. The sample consisted of PBMCs or T cells enriched from blood (not recorded which). These receptors were collected from a woman in her forties who had been exposed to COVID-19. The CDR3 runs from the conserved cysteine through the conserved F or W. Each record gives: V gene, J gene, clone size, D gene, CDR3 DNA, CDR3 protein. A D gene is named only where the DNA matches it firmly. Not every row has a clone size; where given, it reads once, few, many or a size class.

>TRBV13|TRBJ1-3|once|.
TGTGCCAGCAGCTTAGGCCAGATCTCTGGAAACACCATATATTTT
CASSLGQISGNTIYF
>TRBV15|TRBJ2-3|once|TRBD1
TGTGCCACCAGCCCTGGGACGGCCGGGACAGGGGGAATCTTTAGCACAGATACGCAGTATTTT
CATSPGTAGTGGIFSTDTQYF
>TRBV5-6|TRBJ1-6|.|TRBD1
TGTGCCAGCAGCCAGCTACAGGGGGCTCGGAATTCACCCCTCCACTTT
CASSQLQGARNSPLHF
>TRBV11-3|TRBJ2-2|once|.
TGTGCCAGCAGCCCAATGGGACAGAACACCGGGGAGCTGTTTTTT
CASSPMGQNTGELFF
>TRBV5-8|TRBJ1-5|.|.
TGTGCCAATACTGGGGGGGACACCCTCCCGCCCCAGCATTTT
CANTGGDTLPPQHF
>TRBV14|TRBJ1-1|.|.
TGTGCCAGCAGCCACGCCGGGGTCACTGAAGCTTTCTTT
CASSHAGVTEAFF
>TRBV7-2|TRBJ2-3|.|.
TGTGCCAGCAGCCCAAGTTCTTGGGGCTCGCAGTATTTT
CASSPSSWGSQYF
>TRBV28|TRBJ1-5|.|.
TGTGCCAGCAGTTTGTCCAGAATCAATCAGCCCCAGCATTTT
CASSLSRINQPQHF
>TRBV2|TRBJ2-3|once|TRBD2
TGTGCCAGCAGTGCAAGACTAGCGGGGGGTCCAGGCACAGATACGCAGTATTTT
CASSARLAGGPGTDTQYF
>TRBV4-2|TRBJ2-1|.|TRBD2
TGTGCCAGCAGCCAAGAAACTAGCGGGGGGGCCAAGGGTCATGAGCAGTTCTTC
CASSQETSGGAKGHEQFF
>TRBV3-1/TRBV3-2|TRBJ1-2|.|.
TGTGCCAGCAGCCAAGGGGGGCAGGGAATGGGTGGCTACACCTTC
CASSQGGQGMGGYTF
>TRBV5-4|TRBJ1-1|.|.
TGTGCCAGCAGCCCCGGGGGGGTTAACACTGAAGCTTTCTTT
CASSPGGVNTEAFF
>TRBV28|TRBJ2-3|once|TRBD2
TGTGCCAGCAGCTATAGACTAGCGGGGCAAGATACGCAGTATTTT
CASSYRLAGQDTQYF
>TRBV7-2|TRBJ1-2|.|.
TGTGCCAGCAGCTTTAGTGTTCAGGGAAGATATGGCTACACCTTC
CASSFSVQGRYGYTF